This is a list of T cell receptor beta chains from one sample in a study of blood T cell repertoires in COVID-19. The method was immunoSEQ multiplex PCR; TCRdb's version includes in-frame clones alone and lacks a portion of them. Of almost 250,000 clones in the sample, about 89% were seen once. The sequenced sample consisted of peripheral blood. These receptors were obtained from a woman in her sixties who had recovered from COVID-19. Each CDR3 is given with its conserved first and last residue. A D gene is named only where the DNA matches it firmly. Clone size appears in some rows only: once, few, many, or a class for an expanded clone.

CDR3nt: TGTGCCAGCAGCCTCCTAGCGGATCCCTACAATGAGCAGTTCTTC
CDR3aa: CASSLLADPYNEQFF
abundance: few
v_gene: TRBV5-6
d_gene: TRBD2
j_gene: TRBJ2-1

CDR3nt: TGCGCCAGCAGATCCTCAGGAAACTATGGCTACACCTTC
CDR3aa: CASRSSGNYGYTF
abundance: NA
v_gene: TRBV5-1
d_gene: NA
j_gene: TRBJ1-2

CDR3nt: TGTGCCAGCAGCCAAGCTCGTTCGCTAGGCAGAAATACGCAGTATTTT
CDR3aa: CASSQARSLGRNTQYF
abundance: NA
v_gene: TRBV3-1/TRBV3-2
d_gene: NA
j_gene: TRBJ2-3

CDR3nt: TGTGCCAGCAGCTTAGATAGTCTGGCAGCGCAAGAGACCCAGTACTTC
CDR3aa: CASSLDSLAAQETQYF
abundance: NA
v_gene: TRBV11-1
d_gene: NA
j_gene: TRBJ2-5

CDR3nt: TGTGCCAGCAGGTCGAATGAGCAGTTCTTC
CDR3aa: CASRSNEQFF
abundance: NA
v_gene: TRBV28
d_gene: NA
j_gene: TRBJ2-1

CDR3nt: TGTGCCAGCAGTTTGTTACACCAGAACACCGGGGAGCTGTTTTTT
CDR3aa: CASSLLHQNTGELFF
abundance: NA
v_gene: TRBV28
d_gene: NA
j_gene: TRBJ2-2

CDR3nt: TGCGCCAGCAGTGTGGGACAGATCTACGAGCAGTACTTC
CDR3aa: CASSVGQIYEQYF
abundance: NA
v_gene: TRBV10-2
d_gene: TRBD1
j_gene: TRBJ2-7

CDR3nt: TGCGCCAGCAGCCTCGGCGGGTGGTCGGAGCAGTACTTC
CDR3aa: CASSLGGWSEQYF
abundance: NA
v_gene: TRBV4-1
d_gene: NA
j_gene: TRBJ2-7

CDR3nt: TGTGCCAGCAGCCAAGCCGGGACAGGATTTAAAAACACCATATATTTT
CDR3aa: CASSQAGTGFKNTIYF
abundance: NA
v_gene: TRBV3-1/TRBV3-2
d_gene: TRBD1
j_gene: TRBJ1-3

CDR3nt: TGTGCCAGCAGTTCCTTCCGGGACAGGCCCCAGCATTTT
CDR3aa: CASSSFRDRPQHF
abundance: NA
v_gene: TRBV27
d_gene: TRBD1
j_gene: TRBJ1-5

CDR3nt: TGTGCCAGCAGCCAAGAGCCCCACGGACAGTCCCTTGTCTACGAGCAGTACTTC
CDR3aa: CASSQEPHGQSLVYEQYF
abundance: NA
v_gene: TRBV4-2
d_gene: NA
j_gene: TRBJ2-7

CDR3nt: TGTGCCAGTAGTACAAGACAGGCCGGGGAGCTGTTTTTT
CDR3aa: CASSTRQAGELFF
abundance: NA
v_gene: TRBV19
d_gene: NA
j_gene: TRBJ2-2

CDR3nt: TGTGCCAGCAGCTTAGGTTCCAGGGGGAACTATGGCTACACCTTC
CDR3aa: CASSLGSRGNYGYTF
abundance: NA
v_gene: TRBV7-9
d_gene: TRBD1
j_gene: TRBJ1-2

CDR3nt: TGTGCCAGCAGTCTTCTAGCGGGGGCGTCCCGCTCCTACAATGAGCAGTTCTTC
CDR3aa: CASSLLAGASRSYNEQFF
abundance: NA
v_gene: TRBV6-6
d_gene: TRBD2
j_gene: TRBJ2-1

CDR3nt: TGTGCCAGCCATTCGGGGGGAGGTAATTCACCCCTCCACTTT
CDR3aa: CASHSGGGNSPLHF
abundance: NA
v_gene: TRBV6-5
d_gene: NA
j_gene: TRBJ1-6

CDR3nt: TGTGCCAGCAGCCCCGATGGCAGGGCCAACCTGAACACTGAAGCTTTCTTT
CDR3aa: CASSPDGRANLNTEAFF
abundance: NA
v_gene: TRBV3-1/TRBV3-2
d_gene: NA
j_gene: TRBJ1-1

CDR3nt: TGTGCCAGCAGCGCTAGCGGGACTGCTTACACAGATACGCAGTATTTT
CDR3aa: CASSASGTAYTDTQYF
abundance: NA
v_gene: TRBV9
d_gene: TRBD2
j_gene: TRBJ2-3

CDR3nt: TGTGCCAGCAGCCAAGACGCAGCGGGGGGGTGGGATACGCAGTATTTT
CDR3aa: CASSQDAAGGWDTQYF
abundance: once
v_gene: TRBV3-1/TRBV3-2
d_gene: TRBD2
j_gene: TRBJ2-3

CDR3nt: TGCGCCAGCAGCCAATCCTACCGGGATACTGAAGCTTTCTTT
CDR3aa: CASSQSYRDTEAFF
abundance: NA
v_gene: TRBV4-1
d_gene: NA
j_gene: TRBJ1-1

CDR3nt: TGTGCCAGCAGCTCGACTAGCGGGGGGGCGCCAGATACGCAGTATTTT
CDR3aa: CASSSTSGGAPDTQYF
abundance: NA
v_gene: TRBV7-3
d_gene: TRBD2
j_gene: TRBJ2-3

CDR3nt: TGTGCCAGCAGTCCGAGGACAGGAAACTACGAGCAGTACTTC
CDR3aa: CASSPRTGNYEQYF
abundance: NA
v_gene: TRBV27
d_gene: TRBD1
j_gene: TRBJ2-7

CDR3nt: TGTGCCAGCAGCCAAGAGGAGGGCCTAGCGGGCACAGAGACCCAGTACTTC
CDR3aa: CASSQEEGLAGTETQYF
abundance: NA
v_gene: TRBV3-1/TRBV3-2
d_gene: TRBD2
j_gene: TRBJ2-5

CDR3nt: TGTGCCAGCTCCCGGGAAGGGTCTGGGGCCAACGTCCTGACTTTC
CDR3aa: CASSREGSGANVLTF
abundance: few
v_gene: TRBV18
d_gene: NA
j_gene: TRBJ2-6

CDR3nt: TGTGCCATCAGTGGTACTAGCGGGGGTTCTTACAATGAGCAGTTCTTC
CDR3aa: CAISGTSGGSYNEQFF
abundance: NA
v_gene: TRBV10-3
d_gene: TRBD2
j_gene: TRBJ2-1

CDR3nt: TGTGCCAGCAGTCGGGAACAGGACTATGGCTACACCTTC
CDR3aa: CASSREQDYGYTF
abundance: NA
v_gene: TRBV6-6
d_gene: NA
j_gene: TRBJ1-2

CDR3nt: TGTGCCAGCAGCTTAGGGGGAGGGCTGAACTATGGCTACACCTTC
CDR3aa: CASSLGGGLNYGYTF
abundance: NA
v_gene: TRBV7-2
d_gene: NA
j_gene: TRBJ1-2

CDR3nt: TGTGCCACCGAGAGGGGAAACACCATATATTTT
CDR3aa: CATERGNTIYF
abundance: NA
v_gene: TRBV6-5
d_gene: NA
j_gene: TRBJ1-3

CDR3nt: TGTGCCAGCAGCTTAATCTTGGAGGAGACCCAGTACTTC
CDR3aa: CASSLILEETQYF
abundance: NA
v_gene: TRBV7-9
d_gene: NA
j_gene: TRBJ2-5

CDR3nt: TGTGCCAGCAGGTTATCGGGACAGTCCTACGAGCAGTACTTC
CDR3aa: CASRLSGQSYEQYF
abundance: NA
v_gene: TRBV11-2
d_gene: TRBD1
j_gene: TRBJ2-7